The 2 T cell receptor beta chains reported below all come from one sample, sequenced in a study of shared clonotypes between healthy human individuals. Method: immunoSEQ multiplex PCR; TCRdb's copy keeps in-frame clones and lacks some. The sample records more than 2,000,000 clones, 85% to 95% being singletons. Sequencing input: naive CD4+ T cells sorted from blood. The subset denotes: CD45RA+ positively selected. These receptor sequences come from a man aged 18 to 29 in good health.

The V and J genes are TRBV5-1 and TRBJ2-2; no clear D. The germline gives CDR1 SGHRS, CDR2 YFSETQ. Trimming shortened V by 2 bases and J by 4 bases, and 12 bases separated the two germline ends. CDR3 length: 15 residues. In DNA, the CDR3 is TGCGCCAGCAGCTTACGGTCCGACGGCACCGGGGAGCTGTTTTTT. Amino acids: CASSLRSDGTGELFF. Using reference TRBV5-1 and TRBJ2-2 for the parts outside the CDR3, the full variable domain is KAGVTQTPRYLIKTRGQQVTLSCSPISGHRSVSWYQQTPGQGLQFLFEYFSETQRNKGNFPGRFSGRQFSNSRSEMNVSTLELGDSALYLCASSLRSDGTGELFFGEGSRLTVL.

This chain connects TRBV7-9 to TRBJ1-4; 9 bases map to TRBD1. In germline, CDR1 is SEHNR, CDR2 FQNEAQ (reference sequence). This CDR3 has 14 amino acids. The ends lost 5 bases at V and 6 bases at J; junction bases unmatched: 4. CDR3 protein: CASSIRTGDEKLFF. Here the CDR3 DNA reads TGTGCCAGCAGCATCCGGACAGGGGATGAAAAACTGTTTTTT.